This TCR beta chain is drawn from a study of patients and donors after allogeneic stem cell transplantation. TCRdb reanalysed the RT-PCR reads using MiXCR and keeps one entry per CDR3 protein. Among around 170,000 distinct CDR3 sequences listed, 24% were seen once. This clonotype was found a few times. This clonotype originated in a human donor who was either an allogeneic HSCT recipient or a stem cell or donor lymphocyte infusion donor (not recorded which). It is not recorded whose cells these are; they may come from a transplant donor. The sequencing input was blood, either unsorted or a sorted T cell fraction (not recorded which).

The DNA of the CDR3 is TGCAGCGTTGTCAAATCGGGACAGGTGGAGACCCAGTACTTC. As protein: CSVVKSGQVETQYF. V usage is TRBV29-1 and J usage is TRBJ2-5; 8 bases agree with TRBD1. The CDR3 extends over 14 amino acids. CDR1 SQVTM and CDR2 ANQGSEA come from the germline V gene. Trimming cost V 4 bases and J 5 bases; bases outside gene matches: 9.